Listed below are T cell receptor beta chains from one sample, sequenced in a study of blood T cell repertoires in COVID-19. Generated by immunoSEQ multiplex PCR, the TCRdb table keeps only in-frame clones and is missing some. The repertoire holds around 110,000 clones, approximately 87% seen once, with under 2.5% in the top ten. Sequenced input: peripheral blood. The receptor source for this set is a man younger than 40 with acute or convalescent COVID-19. Both conserved end residues are part of each CDR3. The D gene is left open where the match is weak. Size values are once, few and many counts, or a class for expanded clones, and some rows have none.

D: -; size: -; V: TRBV11-3; J: TRBJ2-1; CDR3: CASSPGGGSYNEQFF; DNA: TGTGCCAGCTCGCCGGGGGGCGGGTCCTACAATGAGCAGTTCTTC
D: -; size: once; V: TRBV5-6; J: TRBJ2-2; CDR3: CASWEQGSQITGELFF; DNA: TGTGCCAGCTGGGAACAAGGGAGTCAGATCACCGGGGAGCTGTTTTTT
D: -; size: -; V: TRBV3-1/TRBV3-2; J: TRBJ2-7; CDR3: CASSQEIRQGYEQYF; DNA: TGTGCCAGCAGCCAAGAGATAAGGCAGGGGTACGAGCAGTACTTC
D: -; size: -; V: TRBV6-6; J: TRBJ1-1; CDR3: CASSYGETEAFF; DNA: TGTGCCAGCAGTTACGGGGAGACTGAAGCTTTCTTT
D: TRBD1; size: once; V: TRBV7-9; J: TRBJ1-2; CDR3: CASSSATGVDLYGYTF; DNA: TGTGCCAGCAGCTCAGCGACAGGGGTGGACCTCTATGGCTACACCTTC
D: -; size: -; V: TRBV4-3; J: TRBJ1-3; CDR3: CASSQDRGTGNTIYF; DNA: TGCGCCAGCAGCCAAGATCGGGGGACTGGAAACACCATATATTTT
D: -; size: few; V: TRBV9; J: TRBJ2-2; CDR3: CASSTTTRDSGSKTGELFF; DNA: TGTGCCAGCAGCACAACAACCCGGGACTCAGGAAGTAAGACCGGGGAGCTGTTTTTT
D: -; size: -; V: TRBV13; J: TRBJ2-3; CDR3: CASSSQGYGDTQYF; DNA: TGTGCCAGCAGCTCGCAGGGGTACGGAGATACGCAGTATTTT
D: TRBD1; size: -; V: TRBV25-1; J: TRBJ2-1; CDR3: CASSDLDRFYNEQFF; DNA: TGTGCCAGCAGTGATTTGGACAGGTTCTACAATGAGCAGTTCTTC
D: TRBD1; size: -; V: TRBV6-5; J: TRBJ1-2; CDR3: CASSWSGTGPYGYTF; DNA: TGTGCCAGCAGTTGGTCCGGGACAGGGCCCTATGGCTACACCTTC
D: -; size: -; V: TRBV9; J: TRBJ2-2; CDR3: CASSVEGNTNTGELFF; DNA: TGTGCCAGCAGCGTAGAGGGGAATACTAACACCGGGGAGCTGTTTTTT
D: TRBD2; size: -; V: TRBV7-8; J: TRBJ2-1; CDR3: CASSLGTSLYNEQFF; DNA: TGTGCCAGCAGCCTCGGGACTAGTCTTTACAATGAGCAGTTCTTC
D: -; size: few; V: TRBV6-4; J: TRBJ1-5; CDR3: CASSGEGSNQPQHF; DNA: TGTGCCAGCAGTGGAGAGGGCAGCAATCAGCCCCAGCATTTT
D: -; size: -; V: TRBV3-1/TRBV3-2; J: TRBJ2-1; CDR3: CASSQDYYNEQFF; DNA: TGTGCCAGCAGCCAAGACTATTACAATGAGCAGTTCTTC
D: -; size: -; V: TRBV19; J: TRBJ2-1; CDR3: CASSINAVNEQFF; DNA: TGTGCCAGTAGTATTAACGCGGTTAATGAGCAGTTCTTC
D: -; size: -; V: TRBV6-5; J: TRBJ1-2; CDR3: CASSYSTLREGGYTF; DNA: TGTGCCAGCAGTTATTCTACGCTCCGGGAGGGTGGCTACACCTTC